The T cell receptor (beta chain) under discussion was sequenced for a study of T cell changes during pregnancy in multiple sclerosis. Germline V gives CDR1 SGHRS, CDR2 YFSETQ. V was clipped by 6 bases and J by 4 bases, with 14 bases between them. The CDR3 extends over 14 amino acids. Only in-frame clones appear in the TCRdb table, and some are missing; sequencing was by immunoSEQ multiplex PCR. The sample holds about 52,000 clones; around 90% are singletons and the top ten take around 0.38%. Sequencing used CD4+ T cells from peripheral blood mononuclear cells, obtained before pregnancy. V usage is TRBV5-1 and J usage is TRBJ2-1; D perhaps matches TRBD1 (6 bases). The sequence came from a female donor with multiple sclerosis, enrolled in a pregnancy study. As DNA, the CDR3 is TGCGCCAGCATTCGGAACACAGGGTACAATGAGCAGTTCTTC. It yields the protein CASIRNTGYNEQFF.